The rows below give T cell receptor beta chains drawn from one sample of a study of T-cell reconstitution after alpha-beta-depleted transplantation in children. One entry per CDR3 protein results from TCRdb running MiXCR on the PCR reads. In the table there are more than 300,000 distinct CDR3 sequences, around 15% of which are singletons. The sample consisted of PBMCs, mostly from graft donor cells, taken 360 days after TCRalphabeta/CD19-depleted stem cell transplant. The source of these receptors is a male patient aged 2 to 10 who had a stem cell transplant for acute lymphoblastic leukemia, so the T cells may come from the graft donor. The CDR3 runs from the conserved cysteine through the conserved F or W. A D gene is named only where the DNA matches it firmly. Clone size is shown for a subset of rows, as once, few, many or a class of expanded clone.

D	J	V	size	DNA	CDR3
TRBD2	TRBJ2-5	TRBV5-6	few	TGTGCCAGCAGGGGACTAGAAGAGACCCAGTACTTC	CASRGLEETQYF
TRBD2	TRBJ2-5	TRBV12-3/TRBV12-4	-	TGTGCCAGCAGTTTGGGACTAGCGGGAACAGAGACCCAGTACTTC	CASSLGLAGTETQYF
TRBD2	TRBJ2-7	TRBV10-3	many	TGTGCCCTCCTGCCGGCTAGCGGGAGGGCCTACGAGCAGTACTTC	CALLPASGRAYEQYF
-	TRBJ2-3	TRBV28	-	TGTGCCAGCAGCAACCCCAGGGACCGTCGCACAGATACGCAGTATTTT	CASSNPRDRRTDTQYF
-	TRBJ2-1	TRBV12-5	once	TGTGCTAGTGGTCCAGGGTCCGGGGACCCCTACAATGAGCAGTTCTTC	CASGPGSGDPYNEQFF
-	TRBJ2-1	TRBV29-1	medium-sized	TGCAGCGTTGCTAAGTCCATCTACAATGAGCAGTTCTTC	CSVAKSIYNEQFF
-	TRBJ2-5	TRBV7-9	many	TGTGCCAGCAGCACGGGACGCCAAGAGACCCAGTACTTC	CASSTGRQETQYF
-	TRBJ2-4	TRBV4-2	-	TGTGCCAGCAGCCAAGGAGGTACAGGGGAGGTAGCCAAAAACATTCAGTACTTC	CASSQGGTGEVAKNIQYF
-	TRBJ2-2	TRBV7-8	-	TGTGCCAGCAGCTTAGGATTAGGAGGGCCCGGGACCGTGAACACCGGGGAGCTGTTTTTT	CASSLGLGGPGTVNTGELFF
TRBD1	TRBJ2-7	TRBV7-2	-	TGTGCCAGCAGCTTATTGGGACAGGCCGACGAGCAGTACTTC	CASSLLGQADEQYF
-	TRBJ1-2	TRBV2	few	TGTGCCAGCAGGGGCAGAGCTAACTATGGCTACACCTTC	CASRGRANYGYTF
-	TRBJ2-1	TRBV4-1	many	TGCGCCAGCAGCCATCCGCTTGGGGGCTCCTACAATGAGCAGTTCTTC	CASSHPLGGSYNEQFF
TRBD2	TRBJ2-7	TRBV27	many	TGTGCCAGCAGTTCGGGGACTAGCGGGAGAGAGCAGTACTTC	CASSSGTSGREQYF
-	TRBJ2-2	TRBV10-3	few	TGTGCCATCAGGCAGACCCCCTACACCGGGGAGCTGTTTTTT	CAIRQTPYTGELFF
-	TRBJ2-5	TRBV29-1	many	TGCAGCGGGCGAACACAACAAGAGACCCAGTACTTC	CSGRTQQETQYF
TRBD1	TRBJ1-6	TRBV28	many	TGTGCCAGCAGCCTGGGACAGGGGAATTCACCCCTCCACTTT	CASSLGQGNSPLHF
-	TRBJ2-5	TRBV6-2/TRBV6-3	few	TGTGCCAGCAGTTATCAAGGGGAGACCCAGTACTTC	CASSYQGETQYF
TRBD2	TRBJ2-7	TRBV7-9	many	TGTGCCAGCAGCTCTGGACTAGCGGGAGACGAGCAGTACTTC	CASSSGLAGDEQYF
TRBD2	TRBJ2-7	TRBV12-3/TRBV12-4	many	TGTGCCAGCAGTTTAGCTAGCGGGGGGTTAGGGCAGTACTTC	CASSLASGGLGQYF
-	TRBJ2-3	TRBV11-2	-	TGTGCCAGCGTGGAGGGTAGGACAGATACGCAGTATTTT	CASVEGRTDTQYF
TRBD2	TRBJ2-1	TRBV28	-	TGTGCCAGCAGCCCCCCCCGGGAGGCCAATGAGCAGTTCTTC	CASSPPREANEQFF
-	TRBJ1-5	TRBV7-6	-	TGTGCCAGCAGCTTATGGTCAAGTCAGCCCCAGCATTTT	CASSLWSSQPQHF
TRBD1	TRBJ2-1	TRBV5-8	-	TGTGCCAGTGGAAGGGACAGGGTTTACGATGAGCAGTTCTTC	CASGRDRVYDEQFF
-	TRBJ2-7	TRBV5-1	few	TGCGCCAGCAGCTTGGCTGGGGGAGCGGCCGAGCAGTACTTC	CASSLAGGAAEQYF
-	TRBJ1-1	TRBV20-1	once	TGCAGTGCTAGAGATTGGCAAGCAATGAACACTGAAGCTTTCTTT	CSARDWQAMNTEAFF
TRBD2	TRBJ2-5	TRBV20-1	few	TGCAGTGCTAGAGCGGGGGGAACCCAAGAGACCCAGTACTTC	CSARAGGTQETQYF
-	TRBJ2-6	TRBV15	few	TGTGCCACCAGCAGAGATCAACAGCCGTCTGGGGCCAACGTCCTGACTTTC	CATSRDQQPSGANVLTF
TRBD1	TRBJ2-1	TRBV15	few	TGTGCCACCAGCAGATATAGGACAGGGGGCTTGGATGAGCAGTTCTTC	CATSRYRTGGLDEQFF
TRBD2	TRBJ2-5	TRBV4-1	-	TGCGCCAGCAGCCAAGTCGGGGGGGTTACAGAGACCCAGTACTTC	CASSQVGGVTETQYF
-	TRBJ2-5	TRBV28	-	TGTGCCAGCAGTTTGTCGGGGAAACAAGAGACCCAGTACTTC	CASSLSGKQETQYF
-	TRBJ2-1	TRBV4-1	-	TGCGCCAGCAGCCAAGTCGGGGGTCTAATCTACAATGAGCAGTTCTTC	CASSQVGGLIYNEQFF
-	TRBJ2-3	TRBV10-3	many	TGTGCCATCAGTGAGTCGAGGGGGAGTACAGATACGCAGTATTTT	CAISESRGSTDTQYF
TRBD2	TRBJ2-2	TRBV10-3	few	TGTGCCACCGGGGGGGGCGCGAACACCGGGGAGCTGTTTTTT	CATGGGANTGELFF
TRBD2	TRBJ2-7	TRBV7-8	-	TGTGCCAGCAGCTTAGGCCTTAGGGTGGCTAGCGGGAGCCGGGAGCAGTACTTC	CASSLGLRVASGSREQYF
-	TRBJ1-2	TRBV5-4	-	TGTGCCAGCAGCTTCCAGGTTGCTAACTATGGCTACACCTTC	CASSFQVANYGYTF
-	TRBJ2-1	TRBV27	few	TGTGCCAGCAAGAAGGCCGAGGGCAATGAGCAGTTCTTC	CASKKAEGNEQFF
-	TRBJ1-3	TRBV12-3/TRBV12-4	-	TGTGCCAGCAGTTTCTGGGATCAAGGAAACACCATATATTTT	CASSFWDQGNTIYF
TRBD2	TRBJ2-1	TRBV12-3/TRBV12-4	few	TGTGCCAGCAGTTTATTGGCGGGAGACAGCTCCTACAATGAGCAGTTCTTC	CASSLLAGDSSYNEQFF
TRBD1	TRBJ1-1	TRBV5-1	few	TGCGCCAGCAGCTTCTGGTCCTCAGGGGGGAAGACTGAAGCTTTCTTT	CASSFWSSGGKTEAFF